Many counts were recorded for the clone carrying this TCR beta chain. Its target is unknown. CDR1 and CDR2 from the germline V gene are SGHAT and FQDESV (reference sequence). This CDR3 is built from 14 residues. The V end was cut by 7 bases, the J end by 0 bases, with 12 bases between. The data derive from a study of T cells in Graves' hyperthyroidism and ophthalmopathy. Whole-study results and caveats: In the blood, most expanded thyroid clonotypes above 0.001 appeared as well.

Researchers took RNA transcripts and amplified the TCR beta CDR3 regions from them. The study used the HTBI primer set for a first-round RT-PCR of the TCR CDR3. TCRdb independently ran MiXCR on the multiplex PCR reads; one entry per CDR3 protein. Here the sample spans around 300,000 distinct CDR3 sequences, 13% being singletons. Thyroid ultrasound and orbital computed tomography, with clinical symptoms and serum thyroxine and TRAb, informed diagnoses. At first hyperthyroidism diagnosis, before any ophthalmopathy symptoms, the blood sample was collected. Sequencing was done on a sample of blood. The clonotype comes from a woman younger than 45 with Graves' hyperthyroidism that later progressed to Graves' ophthalmopathy. The gene calls are TRBV11-1 and TRBJ1-1; D is uncertain. CDR3 amino acids: CASKTFGVNTEAFF. The CDR3 nucleotides read TGTGCCAGCAAAACCTTCGGAGTGAACACTGAAGCTTTCTTT. The full variable domain, its missing parts supplied by reference TRBV11-1 and TRBJ1-1, is EAEVAQSPRYKITEKSQAVAFWCDPISGHATLYWYRQILGQGPELLVQFQDESVVDDSQLPKDRFSAERLKGVDSTLKIQPAELGDSAMYLCASKTFGVNTEAFFGQGTRLTVV.